This passage covers 25 T cell receptor beta chains from one sample sequenced in a study of blood T cell repertoires in COVID-19. The assay was immunoSEQ multiplex PCR, and TCRdb's table has in-frame clones only and misses some. This table has roughly 150,000 clones, about 81% appearing once. The sequencing input was peripheral blood. These receptors were taken from a man in his 60s with active or convalescent COVID-19.

This chain connects TRBV6-5 to TRBJ1-6; 7 nucleotides match TRBD1. The V gene's germline CDR1 is MNHEY and CDR2 SVGAGI. This CDR3 has 15 amino acids. With V trimmed by 0 bases and J by 7 bases, 3 bases remained unmatched. The CDR3 here is CASSYSLGQNSPLHF. As DNA, the CDR3 is TGTGCCAGCAGTTACTCCCTGGGACAGAATTCACCCCTCCACTTT.

The chain employs TRBV29-1 and TRBJ2-7; 7 nucleotides line up with TRBD2. The V gene end was trimmed by 6 bases and the J gene end by 6 bases; junction bases not matched to a gene: 8. Germline assignment: CDR1 SQVTM and CDR2 ANQGSEA. CDR3 size: 12 residues. The CDR3 region has the DNA TGCAGCGTGGGGGGGGGATCGAGCGAGCAGTACTTC. Amino acids: CSVGGGSSEQYF.

The chain combines TRBV7-2 with TRBJ2-5, with TRBD1 as a possible D gene (6 bases). CDR3 length: 15 residues. From germline, CDR1 is SGHTA and CDR2 FQGNSA. Trimming took 2 bases from V and 1 from J, leaving 11 bases between them. CDR3 sequence (DNA): TGTGCCAGCAGCTTAAGGGGGACGCCCCAAGAGACCCAGTACTTC. Protein: CASSLRGTPQETQYF.

This chain links TRBV19 with TRBJ1-2, with 9 bases fitting TRBD1. This CDR3 spans 16 amino acids. The germline V gene encodes CDR1 LNHDA and CDR2 SQIVND (reference sequence). The trim removed 5 bases at V and 5 bases at J, leaving 12 bases unmatched. CDR3 bases: TGTGCCAGTAGTGTACTATCCGGGACAGGGAGTTATGGCTACACCTTC. Its protein product is CASSVLSGTGSYGYTF.

This clone has a handful of counts. This sequence joins TRBV9 and TRBJ1-4; possible D gene TRBD1, 6 bases. Per the germline V gene, CDR1 is SGDLS and CDR2 is YYNGEE. V lost 3 bases and J lost 8, with 11 bases in between. This CDR3 has 13 residues. The CDR3 DNA follows: TGTGCCAGCAGCGACAGGGTCTCGGAAAAACTGTTTTTT. Translation gives CASSDRVSEKLFF.

The J gene is TRBJ2-4, the V gene TRBV24-1; 8 bases line up with TRBD1. The trim removed 4 bases at V and 1 base at J, leaving 11 bases unmatched. The CDR3 contains 18 residues. Looked up from germline, CDR1 is KGHDR and CDR2 is SFDVKD. This CDR3 is CATSEWTGRTAAKNIQYF. The CDR3 DNA reads TGTGCCACCAGTGAATGGACAGGGCGTACCGCGGCCAAAAACATTCAGTACTTC.

In this sample, this clone turned up many times. The chain combines TRBV21-1 with TRBJ1-6; the D call of TRBD1 is as the table states it, not checked on the DNA. TRBV21-1 is designated a pseudogene. This CDR3 contains 15 residues. The chain's CDR3 is CASSKRGTGNSPLHF. In nucleotides, the CDR3 is TGTGCCAGCAGCAAAAGAGGGACAGGGAATTCACCCCTCCACTTT.

The chain couples TRBV29-1 to TRBJ2-2, with TRBD1 identical over 8 bases. With 3 bases clipped from V and 4 bases from J, the junction kept 7 bases outside the gene matches. The CDR3 is 15 amino acids. The V gene's germline CDR1 is SQVTM and CDR2 ANQGSEA. Here the CDR3 reads CSVDGQGALTGELFF. CDR3 sequence (DNA): TGCAGCGTTGACGGCCAGGGGGCTCTCACCGGGGAGCTGTTTTTT.

This chain links TRBV6-5 with TRBJ2-7, with D perhaps TRBD1 (7 bases). CDR3 length: 13 residues. V shed 6 bases and J shed 6 bases, with 15 bases lying between them. Per the germline V gene, CDR1 is MNHEY and CDR2 is SVGAGI. The CDR3 nucleotides read TGTGCCAGCAGCCCCAGGGGGGTAGGCGAGCAGTACTTC. The encoded protein is CASSPRGVGEQYF.

The V and J genes are TRBV6-5 and TRBJ1-2; D is undetermined. Trimming took off 8 bases at V and 0 bases at J, with 13 bases between the two ends. Looked up from germline, CDR1 is MNHEY and CDR2 is SVGAGI. The CDR3 is 14 residues long. In DNA, the CDR3 is TGTGCCAGCCGGGCGGGCAGACCTAACTATGGCTACACCTTC. Translated, it gives CASRAGRPNYGYTF.

The V call is TRBV9, the J call TRBJ2-7, with D perhaps matching TRBD1 (5 bases). The CDR3 consists of 15 residues. V dropped 4 bases and J dropped 2 bases, with 16 bases sitting between them. Germline loops: CDR1 SGDLS, CDR2 YYNGEE. The CDR3 sequence: CASSPPRVKPYEQYF. As DNA, the CDR3 is TGTGCCAGCAGCCCACCCAGGGTAAAACCCTACGAGCAGTACTTC.

The V and J genes are TRBV6-2 or TRBV6-3 and TRBJ1-1; 7 nucleotides match TRBD1. Looked up from germline, CDR1 is MNHEY and CDR2 is SVGEGT. CDR3 length equals 15 residues. J lost 5 bases, V lost 0 bases, and 6 bases had no gene match. Here the CDR3 reads CASSYSRTGPTEAFF. The CDR3 DNA reads as TGTGCCAGCAGTTACTCGAGGACAGGCCCTACTGAAGCTTTCTTT.

The chain recombines TRBV19 with TRBJ2-1, with a weak D call TRBD2 (6 bases). The germline gives CDR1 LNHDA, CDR2 SQIVND (reference sequence). CDR3 length: 14 amino acids. V lost 4 bases, J lost 5 bases, and 12 bases lay in between. In DNA, the CDR3 is TGTGCCAGTAGTAAACGGGACTGGAACAATGAGCAGTTCTTC. Protein: CASSKRDWNNEQFF.

The chain links TRBV6-5 to TRBJ2-1; the match to TRBD2 covers 7 bases. Germline V CDR1 and CDR2: MNHEY, SVGAGI. The CDR3 is 11 residues long. Losses at the gene ends were 6 bases for V and 9 bases for J; bases not matched to a gene: 2. The CDR3 here is CASSWGGEQFF. The CDR3 DNA is TGTGCCAGCAGCTGGGGGGGTGAGCAGTTCTTC.

This chain links TRBV28 with TRBJ2-7; D is ambiguous. CDR1 is MDHEN, CDR2 SYDVKM, per germline. The length of the CDR3 is 15 residues. Trimming stripped 3 bases from V and 6 bases from J, with 18 bases between. The CDR3 DNA reads as TGTGCCAGCAGTTTGGCCGCAGGCCCCCTGGCCGAGCAGTACTTC. It translates to CASSLAAGPLAEQYF. Together with reference TRBV28 and TRBJ2-7, the CDR3 gives the full variable domain: DVKVTQSSRYLVKRTGEKVFLECVQDMDHENMFWYRQDPGLGLRLIYFSYDVKMKEKGDIPEGYSVSREKKERFSLILESASTNQTSMYLCASSLAAGPLAEQYFGPGTRLTVT.

This clone was counted a few times. The chain combines TRBV9 with TRBJ2-2; no clear D. The CDR3 loop spans 15 amino acids. CDR1 is SGDLS and CDR2 is YYNGEE in the germline V gene. V was trimmed by 1 base and J by 5 bases, leaving 12 bases between them. CDR3 protein: CASSVKAAATGELFF. The CDR3 DNA is TGTGCCAGCAGCGTAAAGGCGGCTGCGACCGGGGAGCTGTTTTTT.

In its sample, this clone was seen once. This chain connects TRBV28 to TRBJ1-5; no firm D call. The germline V gene encodes CDR1 MDHEN and CDR2 SYDVKM. The V gene lost 5 bases and the J gene lost 1 base, with 12 bases spanning the gap. The CDR3 length is 15 residues. CDR3 nucleotides: TGTGCCAGCAGTCCACGGGGTAGGAGCAATCAGCCCCAGCATTTT. It is translated as CASSPRGRSNQPQHF.

The DNA of the CDR3 is TGTGCCAGCAGGGTCCAGACAGGGTTGGACACTGAAGCTTTCTTT. Translating it yields CASRVQTGLDTEAFF. The J gene is TRBJ1-1, the V gene TRBV6-5, with 7 bases fitting TRBD1. With V trimmed by 6 bases and J by 3 bases, 10 bases remained unmatched. The CDR3 has 15 amino acids. Germline CDR1 is MNHEY and CDR2 is SVGAGI.

This clone appeared a few times. The chain uses TRBV3-1 (or the pseudogene TRBV3-2) and TRBJ1-2; D may be TRBD1 (5 bases). Per germline, CDR1 LGHDT and CDR2 YNNKEL (reference sequence). The length of the CDR3 is 16 residues. The V gene lost 4 bases and the J gene lost 4 bases, with 19 bases spanning the gap. CDR3 sequence (DNA): TGTGCCAGCAGCCCATTCGGGGACTCAATGGGCTATGGCTACACCTTC. This translates into CASSPFGDSMGYGYTF.

V gene TRBV6-5 combines with J gene TRBJ1-6; possible D gene TRBD1, 5 bases. Trimming left V 7 bases short and J 6 bases short, with 16 bases between. Germline V gene sequence: CDR1 MNHEY, CDR2 SVGAGI. This CDR3 is 15 amino acids long. CDR3 residues: CASMGWGVANSPLHF. The DNA of the CDR3 is TGTGCCAGCATGGGGTGGGGGGTCGCTAATTCACCCCTCCACTTT.

The chain is built from TRBV5-1 and TRBJ2-2; D gene ambiguous. Between the trimmed V and J ends, which lost 0 bases and 10 bases, there was a span of 4 bases. CDR1 is SGHRS and CDR2 is YFSETQ in the germline V gene. This CDR3 region has 11 residues. The CDR3 DNA is TGCGCCAGCAGCTTGGCCAAGGAGCTGTTTTTT. This sequence encodes CASSLAKELFF.

The chain couples TRBV28 to TRBJ2-1; D remains ambiguous. Trimming pared 6 bases from V and 3 bases from J, leaving 6 bases between. This CDR3 has 12 amino acids. Germline V gene sequence: CDR1 MDHEN, CDR2 SYDVKM. The CDR3 DNA sequence: TGTGCCAGCAGGGGCTACTACAATGAGCAGTTCTTC. Translating it yields CASRGYYNEQFF. Using reference TRBV28 and TRBJ2-1 for the parts outside the CDR3, the full variable domain is DVKVTQSSRYLVKRTGEKVFLECVQDMDHENMFWYRQDPGLGLRLIYFSYDVKMKEKGDIPEGYSVSREKKERFSLILESASTNQTSMYLCASRGYYNEQFFGPGTRLTVL.

The table lists this clone with many counts. The V call is TRBV6-5, the J call TRBJ1-6; 9 nucleotides line up with TRBD1. Germline trimming cut 5 bases from V and 10 bases from J; bases unmatched to any gene: 9. CDR1 and CDR2 (germline): MNHEY, SVGAGI. The CDR3 runs to 15 residues. The CDR3 DNA is TGTGCCAGCAGTCCCACGGGGACAGGGAGATCACCCCTCCACTTT. Protein sequence: CASSPTGTGRSPLHF.

The genes are TRBV5-1 and TRBJ1-3; D not certain. Deletions cut 0 bases from V and 0 bases from J, with 13 bases between. This CDR3 has 17 amino acids. Germline CDR1 reads SGHRS; CDR2 reads YFSETQ. The CDR3 here is CASSLVTPRDSGNTIYF. The CDR3 DNA is TGCGCCAGCAGCTTGGTCACTCCCCGGGACTCTGGAAACACCATATATTTT.

The V gene is TRBV5-1, the J gene TRBJ1-5; D unresolved. The CDR3 length is 16 residues. Trimming stripped 4 bases from V and 1 base from J, with 15 bases between. Germline values: CDR1 SGHRS, CDR2 YFSETQ. The CDR3 DNA reads as TGCGCCAGCAGCCTGGGAGGGCGGAGCAGCAATCAGCCCCAGCATTTT. Residues: CASSLGGRSSNQPQHF. The entire variable domain, with the rest obtained from reference TRBV5-1 and TRBJ1-5, is as follows: KAGVTQTPRYLIKTRGQQVTLSCSPISGHRSVSWYQQTPGQGLQFLFEYFSETQRNKGNFPGRFSGRQFSNSRSEMNVSTLELGDSALYLCASSLGGRSSNQPQHFGDGTRLSIL.